This TCR beta chain was observed in a study of radiation and T cells in renal cell carcinoma. The V end lost 5 bases, the J end lost 6 bases, and 16 bases lay between the germline ends. This CDR3 is built from 14 residues. In germline, CDR1 is MDHEN, CDR2 SYDVKM. As for time point: baseline pretreatment blood. The treatment denotes: 15 Gy SBRT to primary tumor, nephrectomy 4 weeks later. Clones were sequenced by immunoSEQ multiplex PCR, and TCRdb holds only the in-frame ones, with some missing. This table has more than 20,000 clones, about 80% appearing once. This chain joins TRBV28 and TRBJ1-2, with TRBD1 as a possible D gene (5 bases). The receptor's source is a man in his 60s with renal cell carcinoma. The sequences come from blood, collected from a patient whose treatment included radiotherapy and nephrectomy. The DNA for the CDR3 is TGTGCCAGCAGTAGACGATCGACAGCTAATGGCTACACCTTC. Its protein is CASSRRSTANGYTF.